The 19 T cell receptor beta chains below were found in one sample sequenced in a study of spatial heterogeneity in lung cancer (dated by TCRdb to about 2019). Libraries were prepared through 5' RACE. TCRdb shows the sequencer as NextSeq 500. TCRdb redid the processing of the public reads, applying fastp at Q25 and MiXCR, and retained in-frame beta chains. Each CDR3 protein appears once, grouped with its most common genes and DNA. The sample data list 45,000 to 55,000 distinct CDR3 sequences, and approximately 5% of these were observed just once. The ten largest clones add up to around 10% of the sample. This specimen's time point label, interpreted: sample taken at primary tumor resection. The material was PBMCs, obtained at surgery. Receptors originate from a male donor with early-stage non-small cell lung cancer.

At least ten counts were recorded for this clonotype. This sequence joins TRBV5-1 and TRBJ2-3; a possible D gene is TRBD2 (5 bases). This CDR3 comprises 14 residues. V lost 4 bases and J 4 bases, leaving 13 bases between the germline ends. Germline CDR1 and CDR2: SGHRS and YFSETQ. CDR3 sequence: CASSTGGLADTQYF. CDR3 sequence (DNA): TGCGCCAGCAGCACCGGAGGATTAGCAGATACGCAGTATTTT.

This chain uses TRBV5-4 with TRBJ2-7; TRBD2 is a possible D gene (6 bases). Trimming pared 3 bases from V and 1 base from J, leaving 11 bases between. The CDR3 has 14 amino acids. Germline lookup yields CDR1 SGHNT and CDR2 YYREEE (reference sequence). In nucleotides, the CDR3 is TGTGCCAGCAGCTCCGGGACTCTGTCCTACGAGCAGTACTTC. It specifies CASSSGTLSYEQYF.

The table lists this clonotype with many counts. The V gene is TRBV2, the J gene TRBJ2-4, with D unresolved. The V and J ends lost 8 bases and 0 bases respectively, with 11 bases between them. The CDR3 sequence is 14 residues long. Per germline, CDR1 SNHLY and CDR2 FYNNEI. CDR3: CASSKGLAKNIQYF. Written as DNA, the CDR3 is TGTGCCAGCTCGAAGGGTTTAGCCAAAAACATTCAGTACTTC. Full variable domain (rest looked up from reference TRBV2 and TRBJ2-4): EPEVTQTPSHQVTQMGQEVILRCVPISNHLYFYWYRQILGQKVEFLVSFYNNEISEKSEIFDDQFSVERPDGSNFTLKIRSTKLEDSAMYFCASSKGLAKNIQYFGAGTRLSVL.

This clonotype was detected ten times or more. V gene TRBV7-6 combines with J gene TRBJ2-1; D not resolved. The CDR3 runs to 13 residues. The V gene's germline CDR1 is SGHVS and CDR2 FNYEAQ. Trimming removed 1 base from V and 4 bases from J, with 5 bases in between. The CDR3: CASSLVGYNEQFF. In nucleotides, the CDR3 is TGTGCCAGCAGCTTAGTAGGGTACAATGAGCAGTTCTTC.

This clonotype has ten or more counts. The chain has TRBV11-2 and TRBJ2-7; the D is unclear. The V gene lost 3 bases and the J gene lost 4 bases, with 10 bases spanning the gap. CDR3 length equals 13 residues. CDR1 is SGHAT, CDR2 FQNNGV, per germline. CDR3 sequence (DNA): TGTGCCAGCAGCTTCGCCGGACCGTACGAGCAGTACTTC. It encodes CASSFAGPYEQYF. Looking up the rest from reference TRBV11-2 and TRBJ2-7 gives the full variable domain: EAGVAQSPRYKIIEKRQSVAFWCNPISGHATLYWYQQILGQGPKLLIQFQNNGVVDDSQLPKDRFSAERLKGVDSTLKIQPAKLEDSAVYLCASSFAGPYEQYFGPGTRLTVT.

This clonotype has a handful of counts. The CDR3 reads CSVGGTEISYEQYF. The DNA of the CDR3 is TGCAGCGTTGGTGGGACAGAAATCTCCTACGAGCAGTACTTC. The chain is built from TRBV29-1 and TRBJ2-7; 7 bases line up with TRBD1. This CDR3 region has 14 residues. With V trimmed by 4 bases and J by 0 bases, 6 bases remained unmatched. Per the germline V gene, CDR1 is SQVTM and CDR2 is ANQGSEA.

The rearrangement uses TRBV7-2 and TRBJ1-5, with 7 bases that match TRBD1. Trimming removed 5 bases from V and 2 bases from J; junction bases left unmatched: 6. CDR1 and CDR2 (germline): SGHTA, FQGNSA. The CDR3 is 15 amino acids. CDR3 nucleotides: TGTGCCAGCAGCCCGGGAGGGGGCCGCAATCAGCCCCAGCATTTT. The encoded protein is CASSPGGGRNQPQHF.

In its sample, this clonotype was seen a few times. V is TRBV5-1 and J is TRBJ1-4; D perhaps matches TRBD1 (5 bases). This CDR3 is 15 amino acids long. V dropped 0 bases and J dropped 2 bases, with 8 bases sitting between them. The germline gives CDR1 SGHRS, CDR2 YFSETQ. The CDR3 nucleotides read TGCGCCAGCAGCTTGGAGAGGGGCACTAATGAAAAACTGTTTTTT. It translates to CASSLERGTNEKLFF.

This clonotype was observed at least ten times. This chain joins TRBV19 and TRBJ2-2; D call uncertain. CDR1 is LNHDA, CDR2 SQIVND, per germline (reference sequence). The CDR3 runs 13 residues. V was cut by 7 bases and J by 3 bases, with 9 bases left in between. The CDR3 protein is CASNARDTGELFF. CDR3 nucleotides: TGTGCCAGTAACGCTCGAGACACCGGGGAGCTGTTTTTT.

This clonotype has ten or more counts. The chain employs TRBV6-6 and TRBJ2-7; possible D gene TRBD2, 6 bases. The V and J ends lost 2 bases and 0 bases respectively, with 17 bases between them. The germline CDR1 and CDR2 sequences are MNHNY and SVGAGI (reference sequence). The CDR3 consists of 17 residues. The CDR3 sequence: CASSYPGGAVSSYEQYF. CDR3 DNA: TGTGCCAGCAGTTACCCCGGGGGTGCGGTTAGCTCCTACGAGCAGTACTTC.

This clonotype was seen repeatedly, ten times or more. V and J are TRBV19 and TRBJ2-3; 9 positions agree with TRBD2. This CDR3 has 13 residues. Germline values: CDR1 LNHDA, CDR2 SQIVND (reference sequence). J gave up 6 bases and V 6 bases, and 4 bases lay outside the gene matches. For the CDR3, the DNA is TGTGCCAGTAGGCTAGCGGGAATGGATACGCAGTATTTT. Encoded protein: CASRLAGMDTQYF.

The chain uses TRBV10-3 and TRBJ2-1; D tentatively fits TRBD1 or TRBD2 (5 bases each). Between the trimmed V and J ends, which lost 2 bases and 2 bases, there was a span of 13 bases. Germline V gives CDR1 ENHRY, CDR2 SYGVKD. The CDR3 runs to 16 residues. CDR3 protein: CAISEEGRPPYNEQFF. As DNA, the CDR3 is TGTGCCATCAGTGAGGAGGGACGCCCTCCCTACAATGAGCAGTTCTTC.

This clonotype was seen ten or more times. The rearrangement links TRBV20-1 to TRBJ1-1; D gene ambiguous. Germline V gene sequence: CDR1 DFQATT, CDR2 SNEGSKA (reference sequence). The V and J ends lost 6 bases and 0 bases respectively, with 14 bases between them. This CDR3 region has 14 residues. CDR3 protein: CSAYKDALNTEAFF. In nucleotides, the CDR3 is TGCAGTGCCTATAAGGACGCCCTGAACACTGAAGCTTTCTTT.

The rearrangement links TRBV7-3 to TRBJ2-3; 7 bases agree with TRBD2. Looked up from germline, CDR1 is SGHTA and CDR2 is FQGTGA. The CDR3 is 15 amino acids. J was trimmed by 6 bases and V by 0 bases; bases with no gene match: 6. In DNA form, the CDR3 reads TGTGCCAGCAGCTTAACGGGAGGGCCAGGGGATACGCAGTATTTT. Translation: CASSLTGGPGDTQYF.

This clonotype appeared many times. CDR3 DNA sequence: TGTGCCAGCAGCTTACCCGGGGCTAGCACAGATACGCAGTATTTT. This encodes CASSLPGASTDTQYF. J is TRBJ2-3 and V is TRBV11-3, with D perhaps TRBD1 or TRBD2 (5 bases each). This CDR3 has 15 amino acids. CDR1 and CDR2 from the germline V gene are SGHNT and YENEEA. V lost 2 bases and J lost 0, with 9 bases in between.

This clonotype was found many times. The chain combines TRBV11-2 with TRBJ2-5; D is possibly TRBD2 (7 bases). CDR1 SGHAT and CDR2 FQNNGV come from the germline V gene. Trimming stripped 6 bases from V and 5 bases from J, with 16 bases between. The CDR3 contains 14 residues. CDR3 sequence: CASRQGGAGETQYF. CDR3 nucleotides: TGTGCCAGCAGGCAAGGGGGGGCGGGTGAGACCCAGTACTTC.

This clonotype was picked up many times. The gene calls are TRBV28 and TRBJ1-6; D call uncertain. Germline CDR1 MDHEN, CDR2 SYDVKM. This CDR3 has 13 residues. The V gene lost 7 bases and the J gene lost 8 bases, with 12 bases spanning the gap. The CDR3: CASTGYSDSPLHF. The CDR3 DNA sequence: TGTGCCAGCACCGGATACAGTGATTCACCCCTCCACTTT.

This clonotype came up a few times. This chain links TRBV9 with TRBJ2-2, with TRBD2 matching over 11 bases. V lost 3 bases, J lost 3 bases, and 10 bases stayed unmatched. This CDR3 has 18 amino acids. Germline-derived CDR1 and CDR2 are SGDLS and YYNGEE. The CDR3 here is CASSARILAGGDTGELFF. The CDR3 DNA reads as TGTGCCAGCAGCGCCCGAATTCTAGCGGGAGGTGACACCGGGGAGCTGTTTTTT.

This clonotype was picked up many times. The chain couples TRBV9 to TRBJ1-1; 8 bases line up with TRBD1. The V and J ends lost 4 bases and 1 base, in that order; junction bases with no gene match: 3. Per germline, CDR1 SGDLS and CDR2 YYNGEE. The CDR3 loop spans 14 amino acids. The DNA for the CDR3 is TGTGCCAGCAGCAGGACAGGGTCGAACACTGAAGCTTTCTTT. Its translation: CASSRTGSNTEAFF.